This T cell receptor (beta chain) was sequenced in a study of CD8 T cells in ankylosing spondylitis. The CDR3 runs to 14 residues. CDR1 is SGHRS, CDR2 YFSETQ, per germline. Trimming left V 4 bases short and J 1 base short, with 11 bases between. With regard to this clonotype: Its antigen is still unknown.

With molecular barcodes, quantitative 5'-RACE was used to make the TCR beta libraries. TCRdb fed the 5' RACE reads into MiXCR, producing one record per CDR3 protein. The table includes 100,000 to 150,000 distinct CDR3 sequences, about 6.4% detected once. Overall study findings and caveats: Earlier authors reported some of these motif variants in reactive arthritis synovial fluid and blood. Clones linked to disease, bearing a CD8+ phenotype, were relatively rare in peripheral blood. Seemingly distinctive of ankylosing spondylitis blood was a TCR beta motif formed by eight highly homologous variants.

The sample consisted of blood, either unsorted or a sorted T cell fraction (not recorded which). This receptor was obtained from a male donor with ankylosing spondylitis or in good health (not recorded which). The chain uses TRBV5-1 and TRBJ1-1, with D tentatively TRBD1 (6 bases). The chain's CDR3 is CASSPWTANTEAFF. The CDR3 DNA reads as TGCGCCAGCAGCCCATGGACAGCGAACACTGAAGCTTTCTTT.